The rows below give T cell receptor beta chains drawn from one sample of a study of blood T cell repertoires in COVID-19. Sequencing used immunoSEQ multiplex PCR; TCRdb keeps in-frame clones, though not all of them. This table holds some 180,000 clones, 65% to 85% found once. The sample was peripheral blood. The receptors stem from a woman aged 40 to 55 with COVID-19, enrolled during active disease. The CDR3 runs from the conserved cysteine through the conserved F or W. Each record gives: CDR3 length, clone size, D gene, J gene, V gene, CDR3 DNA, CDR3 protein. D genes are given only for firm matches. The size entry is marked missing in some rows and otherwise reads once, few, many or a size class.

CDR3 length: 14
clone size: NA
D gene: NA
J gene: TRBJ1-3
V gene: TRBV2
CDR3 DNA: TGTGCCAGCGGCCCCCGCACCTCTGGAAACACCATATATTTT
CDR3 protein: CASGPRTSGNTIYF

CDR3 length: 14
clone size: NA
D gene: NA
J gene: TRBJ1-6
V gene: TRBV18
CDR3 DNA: TGTGCCAGCTCACCTGGAGAGGTTAATTCACCCCTCCACTTT
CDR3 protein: CASSPGEVNSPLHF

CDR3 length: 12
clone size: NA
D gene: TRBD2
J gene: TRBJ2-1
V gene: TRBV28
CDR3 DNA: TGTGCCAGCAGCCCTACCGGGACTAGCGCGTTCTTC
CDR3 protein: CASSPTGTSAFF

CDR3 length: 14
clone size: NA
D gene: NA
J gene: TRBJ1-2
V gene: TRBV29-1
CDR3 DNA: TGCAGCGTCGACGCTTTACGTTGGGCCTATGGCTACACCTTC
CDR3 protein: CSVDALRWAYGYTF

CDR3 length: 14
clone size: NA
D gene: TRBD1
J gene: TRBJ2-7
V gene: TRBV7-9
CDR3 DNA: TGTGCCAGCAGCTCGGGACAGGAGTCCTACGAGCAGTACTTC
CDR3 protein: CASSSGQESYEQYF

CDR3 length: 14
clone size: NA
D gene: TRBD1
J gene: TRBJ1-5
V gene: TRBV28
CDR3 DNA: TGTGCCAGCAGAATACCAGGGGGGAGGCAGCCCCAGCATTTT
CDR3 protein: CASRIPGGRQPQHF

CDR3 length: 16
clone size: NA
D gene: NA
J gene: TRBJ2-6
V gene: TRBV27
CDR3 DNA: TGTGCCAGCAGACCAAGGGGGTCCTCTGGGGCCAACGTCCTGACTTTC
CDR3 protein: CASRPRGSSGANVLTF

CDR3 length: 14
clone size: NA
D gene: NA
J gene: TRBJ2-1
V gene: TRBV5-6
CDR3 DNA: TGTGCCAGCAGCTTATCAACAGGGTACAATGAGCAGTTCTTC
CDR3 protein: CASSLSTGYNEQFF

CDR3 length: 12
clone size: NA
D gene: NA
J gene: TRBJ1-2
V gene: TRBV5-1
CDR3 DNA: TGCGCCAGCAGCTTGGACAGTTATGGCTACACCTTC
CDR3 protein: CASSLDSYGYTF

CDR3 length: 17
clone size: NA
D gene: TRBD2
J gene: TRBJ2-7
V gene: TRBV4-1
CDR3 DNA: TGCGCCAGCAGCCAAGATCCCCCGACTAGCCTAATGCACGAGCAGTACTTC
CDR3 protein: CASSQDPPTSLMHEQYF

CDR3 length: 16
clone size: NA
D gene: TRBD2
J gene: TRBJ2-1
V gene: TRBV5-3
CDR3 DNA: TGTGCCAGAAGCTACCAAACTAGCGGGAGAGGCAATGAGCAGTTCTTC
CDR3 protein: CARSYQTSGRGNEQFF

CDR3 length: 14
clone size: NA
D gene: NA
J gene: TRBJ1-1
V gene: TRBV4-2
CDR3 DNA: TGTGCCAGCAGCCAAGCAGGGTCGGACACTGAAGCTTTCTTT
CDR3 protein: CASSQAGSDTEAFF

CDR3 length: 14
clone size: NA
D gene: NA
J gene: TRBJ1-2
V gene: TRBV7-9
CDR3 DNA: TGTGCCAGCAGCGAACAGGGCTCCGCTTATGGCTACACCTTC
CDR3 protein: CASSEQGSAYGYTF

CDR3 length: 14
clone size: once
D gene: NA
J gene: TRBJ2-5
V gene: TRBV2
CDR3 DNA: TGTGCCAGCAGTGAGAGTAGCCTTCAAGAGACCCAGTACTTC
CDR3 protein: CASSESSLQETQYF

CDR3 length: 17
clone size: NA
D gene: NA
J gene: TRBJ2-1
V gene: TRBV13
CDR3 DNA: TGTGCCAGCAGCTTAGGTTGGGCGACAGCCGGAACCAATGAGCAGTTCTTC
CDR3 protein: CASSLGWATAGTNEQFF

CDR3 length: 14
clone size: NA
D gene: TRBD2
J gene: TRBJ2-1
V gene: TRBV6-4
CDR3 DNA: TGTGCCAGCAGTGATAGCGGGGGCTACAATGAGCAGTTCTTC
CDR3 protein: CASSDSGGYNEQFF

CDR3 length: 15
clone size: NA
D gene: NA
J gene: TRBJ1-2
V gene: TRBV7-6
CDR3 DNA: TGTGCCAGCAGCTTAGAACCAGGGAAAGCCTATGGCTACACCTTC
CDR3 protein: CASSLEPGKAYGYTF

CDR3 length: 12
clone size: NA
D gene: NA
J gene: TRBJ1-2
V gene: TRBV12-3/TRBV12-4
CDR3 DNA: TGTGCCAGCAGCTTCAATAGTTATGGCTACACCTTC
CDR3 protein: CASSFNSYGYTF

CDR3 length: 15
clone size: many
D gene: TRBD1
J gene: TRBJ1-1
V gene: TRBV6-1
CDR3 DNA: TGTGCCAGCAGTGAACGACAGGGGGCTCGAGTTGAAGCTTTCTTT
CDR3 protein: CASSERQGARVEAFF

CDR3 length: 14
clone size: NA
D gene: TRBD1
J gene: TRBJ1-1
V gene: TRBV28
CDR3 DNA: TGTGCCAGCAGTATAGGGGGCGCGAACACTGAAGCTTTCTTT
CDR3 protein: CASSIGGANTEAFF

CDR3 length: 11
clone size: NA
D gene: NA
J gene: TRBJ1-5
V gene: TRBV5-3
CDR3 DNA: TGTGCCAGAAGCCATGAGGGGCCCCAGCATTTT
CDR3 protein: CARSHEGPQHF

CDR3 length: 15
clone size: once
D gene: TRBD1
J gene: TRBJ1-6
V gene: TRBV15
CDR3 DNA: TGTGCCACCAGCAGACCCGGACAGGGAGTCCCACCCCTCCACTTT
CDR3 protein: CATSRPGQGVPPLHF

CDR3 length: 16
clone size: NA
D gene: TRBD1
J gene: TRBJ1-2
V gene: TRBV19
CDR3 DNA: TGTGCCAGTAGTATAGACGCGTTGGGGACAGGGGATGGCTACACCTTC
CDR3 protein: CASSIDALGTGDGYTF

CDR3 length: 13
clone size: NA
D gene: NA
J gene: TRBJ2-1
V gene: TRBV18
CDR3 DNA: TGTGCCAGCTCACCTGACAGGTACAATGAGCAGTTCTTC
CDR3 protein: CASSPDRYNEQFF

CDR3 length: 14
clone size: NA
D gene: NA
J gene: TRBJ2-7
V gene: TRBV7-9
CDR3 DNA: TGTGCCAGCAGCGCGGGACAGACCTCCTACGAGCAGTACTTC
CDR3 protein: CASSAGQTSYEQYF

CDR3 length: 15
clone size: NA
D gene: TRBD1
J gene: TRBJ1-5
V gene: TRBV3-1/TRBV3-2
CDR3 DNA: TGTGCCAGCAGCCAAACAGGGGAGGCAAATCAGCCCCAGCATTTT
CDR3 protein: CASSQTGEANQPQHF

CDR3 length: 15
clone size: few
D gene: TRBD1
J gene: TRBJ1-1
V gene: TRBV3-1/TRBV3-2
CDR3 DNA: TGTGCCAGCAGCCAAGGTCAGGGGGCGCAAGCTGAAGCTTTCTTT
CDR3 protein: CASSQGQGAQAEAFF

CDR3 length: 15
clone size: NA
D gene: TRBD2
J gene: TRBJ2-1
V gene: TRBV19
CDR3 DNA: TGTGCCAGTACCCCACTAGCGGGAGGGGCCAATGAGCAGTTCTTC
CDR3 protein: CASTPLAGGANEQFF

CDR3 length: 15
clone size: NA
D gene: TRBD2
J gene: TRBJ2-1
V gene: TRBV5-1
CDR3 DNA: TGCGCCAGCAGGGTCGGCGGGGGGATTTACAATGAGCAGTTCTTC
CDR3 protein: CASRVGGGIYNEQFF

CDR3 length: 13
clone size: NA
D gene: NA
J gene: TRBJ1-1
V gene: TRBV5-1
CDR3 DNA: TGCGCCAGCAGCTTGGACGGGGTCACTGAAGCTTTCTTT
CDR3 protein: CASSLDGVTEAFF

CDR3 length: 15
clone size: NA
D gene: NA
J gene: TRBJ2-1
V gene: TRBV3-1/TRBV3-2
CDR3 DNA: TGTGCCAGCAGCCAAGAATCGGGTACAGGGAAGTTTCAGTTCTTC
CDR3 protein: CASSQESGTGKFQFF

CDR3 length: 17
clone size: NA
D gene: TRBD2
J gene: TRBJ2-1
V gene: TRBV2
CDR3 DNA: TGTGCCAGCAGTGAAGCCCCTAGCGGGGGGGCTAGAAATGAGCAGTTCTTC
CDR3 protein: CASSEAPSGGARNEQFF

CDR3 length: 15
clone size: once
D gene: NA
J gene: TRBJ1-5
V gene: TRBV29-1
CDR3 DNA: TGCAGCGTTGGGCAGGGCGGCAATAGCAATCAGCCCCAGCATTTT
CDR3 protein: CSVGQGGNSNQPQHF

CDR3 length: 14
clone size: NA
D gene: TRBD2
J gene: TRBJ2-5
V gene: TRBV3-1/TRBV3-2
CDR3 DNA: TGTGCCAGCAGCCGGCCTAGCGGGGGGGAGACCCAGTACTTC
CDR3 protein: CASSRPSGGETQYF

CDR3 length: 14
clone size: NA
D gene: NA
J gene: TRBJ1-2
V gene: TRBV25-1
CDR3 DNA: TGTGCCAGCAGTGAAGGGGGGGGCGATTATGGCTACACCTTC
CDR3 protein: CASSEGGGDYGYTF

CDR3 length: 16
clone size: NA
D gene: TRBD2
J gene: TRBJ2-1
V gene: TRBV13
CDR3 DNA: TGTGCCAGCAGCTCTCCAGGGACTAGCGGGAGTAATGAGCAGTTCTTC
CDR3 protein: CASSSPGTSGSNEQFF

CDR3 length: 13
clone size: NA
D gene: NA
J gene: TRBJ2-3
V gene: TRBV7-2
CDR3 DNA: TGTGCCAGCAGCCTACCAACGGTTGATACGCAGTATTTT
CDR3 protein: CASSLPTVDTQYF

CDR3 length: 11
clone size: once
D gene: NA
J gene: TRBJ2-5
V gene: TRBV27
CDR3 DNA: TGTGCCAGCAGTTTTCGGGAGACCCAGTACTTC
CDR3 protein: CASSFRETQYF

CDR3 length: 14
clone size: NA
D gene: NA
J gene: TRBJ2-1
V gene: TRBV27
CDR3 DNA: TGTGCCAGCAGTTTATTCCCCGGGATGGATGAGCAGTTCTTC
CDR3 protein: CASSLFPGMDEQFF

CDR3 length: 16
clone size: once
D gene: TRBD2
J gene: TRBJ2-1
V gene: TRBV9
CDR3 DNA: TGTGCCAGCAGCCCCCGACTAGCGGGGCTGAACAATGAGCAGTTCTTC
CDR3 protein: CASSPRLAGLNNEQFF

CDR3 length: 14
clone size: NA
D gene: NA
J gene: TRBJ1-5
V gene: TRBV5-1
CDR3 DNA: TGCGCCAGCAGCTTGGGGACAGGCAATCAGCCCCAGCATTTT
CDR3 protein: CASSLGTGNQPQHF

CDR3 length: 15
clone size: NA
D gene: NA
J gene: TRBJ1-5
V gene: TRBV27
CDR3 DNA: TGTGCCAGCAGCCCGGGTCTGGGGCGCAATCAGCCCCAGCATTTT
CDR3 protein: CASSPGLGRNQPQHF